This T cell receptor beta chain was sequenced during a study of T-cell memory formation after mild COVID-19. This CDR3 spans 13 amino acids. Trimming took 9 bases from V and 7 from J, leaving 18 bases between them. CDR1 is MGHRA, CDR2 YSYEKL, per germline. Constant-segment primers served in 5'RACE that generated TCR alpha and TCR beta cDNA libraries bearing sample barcodes and UMIs. Via MiXCR, TCRdb re-called the 5' RACE reads, giving one row per CDR3 protein. Counted here are 250,000 to 350,000 distinct CDR3 sequences, roughly a fifth occurring once; the ten biggest clones make up under 25%. The chain combines TRBV4-1 with TRBJ1-1; no reliable D call. Sample: PBMCs or a T cell subset sorted from them (not recorded which). The clonotype comes from a man aged 18 to 30 who had mild COVID-19 (a few samples of this study predate the infection). Cell type and time point are not known. This CDR3 is CASRAFKGSEAFF. Here the CDR3 DNA reads TGCGCCAGTCGGGCTTTTAAGGGCAGTGAAGCTTTCTTT.